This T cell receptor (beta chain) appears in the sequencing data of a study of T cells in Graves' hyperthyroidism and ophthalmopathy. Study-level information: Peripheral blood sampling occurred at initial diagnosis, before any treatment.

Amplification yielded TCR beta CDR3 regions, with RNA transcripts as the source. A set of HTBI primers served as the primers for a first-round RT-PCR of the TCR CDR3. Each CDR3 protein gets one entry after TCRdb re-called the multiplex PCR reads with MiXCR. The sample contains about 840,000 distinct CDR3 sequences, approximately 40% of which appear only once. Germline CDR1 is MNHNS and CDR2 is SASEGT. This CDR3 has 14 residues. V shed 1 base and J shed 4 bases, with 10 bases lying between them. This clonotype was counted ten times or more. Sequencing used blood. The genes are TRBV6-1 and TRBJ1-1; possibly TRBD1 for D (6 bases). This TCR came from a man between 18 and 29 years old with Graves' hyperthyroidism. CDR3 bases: TGTGCCAGCAGTGAAGTACAGGGATTCACTGAAGCTTTCTTT. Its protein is CASSEVQGFTEAFF.